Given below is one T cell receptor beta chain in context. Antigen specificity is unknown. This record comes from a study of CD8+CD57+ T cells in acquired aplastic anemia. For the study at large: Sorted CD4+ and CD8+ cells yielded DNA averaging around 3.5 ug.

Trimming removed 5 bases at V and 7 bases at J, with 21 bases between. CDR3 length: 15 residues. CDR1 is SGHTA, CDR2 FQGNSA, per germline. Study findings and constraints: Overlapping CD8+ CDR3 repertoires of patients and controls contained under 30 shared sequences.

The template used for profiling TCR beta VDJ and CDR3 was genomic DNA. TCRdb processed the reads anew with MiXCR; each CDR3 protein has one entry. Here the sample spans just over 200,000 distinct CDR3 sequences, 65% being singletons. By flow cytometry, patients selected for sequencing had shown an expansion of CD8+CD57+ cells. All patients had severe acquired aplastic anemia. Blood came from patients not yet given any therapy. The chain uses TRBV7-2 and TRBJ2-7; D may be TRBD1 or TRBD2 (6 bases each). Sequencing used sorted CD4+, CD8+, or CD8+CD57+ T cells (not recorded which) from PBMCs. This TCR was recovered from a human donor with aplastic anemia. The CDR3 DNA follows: TGTGCCAGCAGCGCTTTTACCCCGGGGGCGGGGGAGCAGTACTTC. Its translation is CASSAFTPGAGEQYF.